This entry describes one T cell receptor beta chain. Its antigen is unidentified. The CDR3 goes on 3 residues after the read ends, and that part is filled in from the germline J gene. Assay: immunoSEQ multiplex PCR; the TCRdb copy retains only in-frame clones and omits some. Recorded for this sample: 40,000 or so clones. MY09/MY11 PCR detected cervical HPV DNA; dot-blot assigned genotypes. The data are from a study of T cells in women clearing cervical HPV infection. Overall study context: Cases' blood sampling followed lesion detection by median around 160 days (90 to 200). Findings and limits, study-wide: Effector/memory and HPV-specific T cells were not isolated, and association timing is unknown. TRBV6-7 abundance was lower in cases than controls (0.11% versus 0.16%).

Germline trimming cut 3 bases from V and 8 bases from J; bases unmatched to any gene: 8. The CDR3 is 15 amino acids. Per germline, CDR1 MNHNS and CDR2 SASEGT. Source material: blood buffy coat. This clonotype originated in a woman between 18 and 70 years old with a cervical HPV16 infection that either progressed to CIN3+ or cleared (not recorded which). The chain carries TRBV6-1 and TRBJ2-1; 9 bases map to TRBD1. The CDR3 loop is CASSDTGTGSDEQFF. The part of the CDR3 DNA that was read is TGTGCCAGCAGTGACACCGGGACAGGGAGCGATGAG.